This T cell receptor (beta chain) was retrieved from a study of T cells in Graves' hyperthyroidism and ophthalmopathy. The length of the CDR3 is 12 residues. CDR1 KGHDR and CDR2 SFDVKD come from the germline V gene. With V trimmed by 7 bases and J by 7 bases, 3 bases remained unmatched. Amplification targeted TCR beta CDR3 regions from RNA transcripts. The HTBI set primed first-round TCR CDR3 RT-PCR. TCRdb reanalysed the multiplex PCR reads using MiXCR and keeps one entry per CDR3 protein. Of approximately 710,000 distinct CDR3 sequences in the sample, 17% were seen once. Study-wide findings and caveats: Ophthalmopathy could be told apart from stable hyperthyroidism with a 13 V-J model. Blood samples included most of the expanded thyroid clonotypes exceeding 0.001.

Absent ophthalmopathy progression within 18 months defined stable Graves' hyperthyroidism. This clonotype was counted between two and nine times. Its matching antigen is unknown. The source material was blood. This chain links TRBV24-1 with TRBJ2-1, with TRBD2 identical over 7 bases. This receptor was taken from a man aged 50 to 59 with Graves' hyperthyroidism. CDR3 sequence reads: CATRGGLNEQFF. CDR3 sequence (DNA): TGTGCCACCAGGGGGGGGTTAAATGAGCAGTTCTTC.